This T cell receptor beta chain was sequenced in a study of blood T cell repertoires in COVID-19. Profiling relied on immunoSEQ multiplex PCR, and the TCRdb table lists in-frame clones only, not all of them. The profile shows about 130,000 clones, roughly 90% of them singletons. V lost 4 bases and J lost 9, with 28 bases in between. From germline, CDR1 is LGHDT and CDR2 YNNKEL (reference sequence). CDR3 length equals 19 residues. This chain uses TRBV3-1 (or the pseudogene TRBV3-2) with TRBJ1-6, with D perhaps matching TRBD1 (6 bases). This receptor was taken from a man aged 50 to 60 with active or convalescent COVID-19. The sample consisted of peripheral blood. The CDR3 nucleotides read TGTGCCAGCAGCCGCTTTTGGGCCAAAAGGACAGACAAAATTTCACCCCTCCACTTT. Protein: CASSRFWAKRTDKISPLHF.